The following is a T cell receptor (beta chain) sequence with its context. TCRdb reprocessed the PCR reads via MiXCR and lists one record per CDR3 protein. The table includes more than 85,000 distinct CDR3 sequences, about half detected once. The sample comes from a study of CDR3 diversity in severe acne. CDR3 length equals 11 residues. Trimming shortened V by 5 bases and J by 2 bases, and 3 bases separated the two germline ends. CDR1 SQVTM and CDR2 ANQGSEA come from the germline V gene. The rearrangement uses TRBV29-1 and TRBJ2-2; D gene uncertain. The receptor was derived from a male donor with acne. Material for sequencing was blood. Here the CDR3 DNA reads TGCAGCGTTCGAAACACCGGGGAGCTGTTTTTT. This translates into CSVRNTGELFF.